This is a list of T cell receptor beta chains from one sample in a study of T cell changes during pregnancy in multiple sclerosis. The repertoire was sequenced with immunoSEQ multiplex PCR; TCRdb's copy has only in-frame clones and lacks some. Of some 47,000 clones in the sample, 80% to 90% were seen once. Material: peripheral blood, obtained in the first trimester of pregnancy. The receptors were gathered from a female donor with multiple sclerosis, enrolled in a pregnancy study. The CDR3 runs from the conserved cysteine through the conserved F or W. A D gene is named only where the DNA matches it firmly. Clone size is not always given. Where it is, it says once, few, many or a class for expanded clones.

v_call	d_call	clone_size	j_call	cdr3_nt	cdr3_aa
TRBV5-1	TRBD1	NA	TRBJ1-2	TGCGCCAGCAGCCCAAATCCCGGGACAGGGGGCTATGGCTACACCTTC	CASSPNPGTGGYGYTF
TRBV5-4	TRBD1	once	TRBJ1-2	TGTGCCAGCAGTTCGACAGGGATGTATGGCTACACCTTC	CASSSTGMYGYTF
TRBV11-2	NA	NA	TRBJ2-7	TGTGCCAGCGGCCTAGCTCTAGGTTACTACGAGCAGTACTTC	CASGLALGYYEQYF
TRBV29-1	NA	NA	TRBJ2-7	TGCAGCGTTCCCGATGAGGTCAAAGAGCAGTACTTC	CSVPDEVKEQYF
TRBV14	NA	once	TRBJ1-6	TGTGCCAGCAGCCCGACGGGGGGGGATTCACCCCTCCACTTT	CASSPTGGDSPLHF
TRBV5-1	NA	NA	TRBJ1-3	TGCGCCAGCAGCTTGGGACAGTTCTCTGGAAACACCATATATTTT	CASSLGQFSGNTIYF
TRBV30	NA	NA	TRBJ1-6	TGTGCCTGGAGTGACAGGGAGCATTCACCCCTCCACTTT	CAWSDREHSPLHF
TRBV7-9	NA	NA	TRBJ2-7	TGTGCCAGCAGCTTAGCCGGGGTGAGGGAGCAGTACTTC	CASSLAGVREQYF
TRBV6-6	NA	NA	TRBJ1-1	TGTGCCAGCAGTTCCAATGGAGGGGTCACTGAAGCTTTCTTT	CASSSNGGVTEAFF
TRBV5-1	NA	NA	TRBJ2-7	TGCGCCAGCAGCTTGGACATTGGTTCCTACGAGCAGTACTTC	CASSLDIGSYEQYF
TRBV18	NA	NA	TRBJ2-3	TGTGCCAGCACGGTATTCACAGATACGCAGTATTTT	CASTVFTDTQYF
TRBV28	NA	NA	TRBJ2-1	TGTGCCAGCAGTTCCGCTGTAGGGAGGTACAATGAGCAGTTCTTC	CASSSAVGRYNEQFF
TRBV21-1	NA	NA	TRBJ1-3	TGTGCCAATCCTAAAAGTGGGGTGAACAGGGTCGGAAACACCATATATTTT	CANPKSGVNRVGNTIYF
TRBV5-1	TRBD1	NA	TRBJ1-1	TGCGCCAGCAGCTTGTTGGGACAGGACCACACTGAAGCTTTCTTT	CASSLLGQDHTEAFF
TRBV6-5	NA	NA	TRBJ1-2	TGTGCCAGCAGTTACTCGGGCAGGGGCTATGGCTACACCTTC	CASSYSGRGYGYTF
TRBV12-5	NA	NA	TRBJ1-1	TGTGCTAGTGGTTTGGAAGGGGGAACTGAAGCTTTCTTT	CASGLEGGTEAFF
TRBV7-2	NA	NA	TRBJ1-1	TGTGCCAGCAGCATCGTCGGGGCAGGGGCAGGGACTGAAGCTTTCTTT	CASSIVGAGAGTEAFF
TRBV7-3	TRBD1	NA	TRBJ1-2	TGTGCCAGCAGCCCACCGGGACAGATTTCTAACTATGGCTACACCTTC	CASSPPGQISNYGYTF
TRBV7-9	TRBD2	once	TRBJ2-7	TGTGCCAGCAGCTTAGCGGGGGGGTTCTCCTACGAGCAGTACTTC	CASSLAGGFSYEQYF
TRBV2	TRBD1	NA	TRBJ1-5	TGTGCCAGCAGTGTAAACAGGGGGGGAGATCAGCCCCAGCATTTT	CASSVNRGGDQPQHF
TRBV5-1	TRBD1	NA	TRBJ2-5	TGCGCCAGCAGCCCGCAGGCGGGACAGGAAGAGACCCAGTACTTC	CASSPQAGQEETQYF
TRBV27	NA	NA	TRBJ2-5	TGTGCCAGCAGTTTGGGGGCGCGTGAGTACCAAGAGACCCAGTACTTC	CASSLGAREYQETQYF
TRBV6-4	TRBD2	medium-sized	TRBJ2-1	TGTGCCAGCAGTCCCGGGACTAGCGGGGTGGATGAGCAGTTCTTC	CASSPGTSGVDEQFF
TRBV27	TRBD2	NA	TRBJ2-2	TGTGCCAGCAGTGCAAGACTAGCGGGGATTCTCACCGGGGAGCTGTTTTTT	CASSARLAGILTGELFF
TRBV13	NA	NA	TRBJ1-2	TGTGCCAGCAGCCGGGGAGGACTTCGGAACTATGGCTACACCTTC	CASSRGGLRNYGYTF
TRBV7-8	NA	NA	TRBJ1-5	TGTGCCAGCAGCCCCGTCAACTTCAATCAGCCCCAGCATTTT	CASSPVNFNQPQHF
TRBV6-4	TRBD1	NA	TRBJ1-5	TGTGCCAGCAGTGATTCCGGGACAGGGGGGGCTCAGCCCCAGCATTTT	CASSDSGTGGAQPQHF
TRBV30	NA	NA	TRBJ1-1	TGTGCCTGGAGTTTGGGGGCAGGGCATACTGAAGCTTTCTTT	CAWSLGAGHTEAFF
TRBV30	NA	NA	TRBJ1-5	TGTGCCTGGAGTCCCCGATTTGACAGGTCACCCCAGCATTTT	CAWSPRFDRSPQHF
TRBV9	TRBD1	NA	TRBJ1-3	TGTGCCAGCAGCCCGACAGGGGAGATTGGAAACACCATATATTTT	CASSPTGEIGNTIYF
TRBV7-2	NA	NA	TRBJ1-1	TGTGCCAGCGGAACTCAGGGGCTGGGGACTGAAGCTTTCTTT	CASGTQGLGTEAFF
TRBV29-1	TRBD2	NA	TRBJ2-5	TGCAGCGTTGAAGATCTTGGTAGCGGGGGGGCTGGGCGGCCAGAGACCCAGTACTTC	CSVEDLGSGGAGRPETQYF
TRBV4-2	NA	NA	TRBJ2-7	TGTGCCAGCAGCCAAGGGTTGGAGTCCTACGAGCAGTACTTC	CASSQGLESYEQYF
TRBV9	TRBD1	NA	TRBJ2-5	TGTGCCAGCAGCGCCACGGGACAGGGGGCGCTGGGATCCGGGACCCAGTACTTC	CASSATGQGALGSGTQYF
TRBV5-1	TRBD2	NA	TRBJ2-5	TGCGCCAGCAGCTTGGGAGCGGGGACGGGAGAGACCCAGTACTTC	CASSLGAGTGETQYF
TRBV29-1	TRBD1	NA	TRBJ1-1	TGCAGCGTTGAAAGGGGGCCAGAAGCTTTCTTT	CSVERGPEAFF
TRBV4-1	TRBD2	NA	TRBJ2-2	TGCGCCAGCAGCCCCGGCTCGCGGGGGGGGTCCCCCGGGGAGCTGTTTTTT	CASSPGSRGGSPGELFF
TRBV29-1	NA	NA	TRBJ2-7	TGCAGCGTTGAAGATTTTCGGCAGGGTGTGAACGAGCAGTACTTC	CSVEDFRQGVNEQYF
TRBV28	TRBD1	NA	TRBJ2-7	TGTGCCAGCAGTTCATGGACAGGGACGGCCTACGAGCAGTACTTC	CASSSWTGTAYEQYF
TRBV2	NA	once	TRBJ1-1	TGTGCCAGCAGTTCGGACTCTTCCACTGAAGCTTTCTTT	CASSSDSSTEAFF
TRBV7-9	TRBD2	NA	TRBJ2-3	TGTGCCAGCACCAAGCGGGGGGGCCAGGGCACAGATACGCAGTATTTT	CASTKRGGQGTDTQYF
TRBV11-3	NA	NA	TRBJ2-2	TGTGCCAGCAGCTTACAGGGCGGGGAGCTGTTTTTT	CASSLQGGELFF
TRBV6-6	NA	NA	TRBJ1-2	TGTGCCAGCAGGGAGGCGGGTCCTTATGGCTACACCTTC	CASREAGPYGYTF
TRBV9	TRBD1	NA	TRBJ1-4	TGTGCCAGCAGCACAGGGACAGGGGTACGCGAAAAACTGTTTTTT	CASSTGTGVREKLFF
TRBV30	TRBD1	NA	TRBJ1-2	TGTGCCTTTTCCTTGTTCCCGGGACAGGGGGGGCAATTTAACTATGGCTACACCTTC	CAFSLFPGQGGQFNYGYTF
TRBV19	TRBD1	once	TRBJ1-2	TGTGCCAGTAGTATAGCGGGACAGGGCGTCTATGGCTACACCTTC	CASSIAGQGVYGYTF
TRBV7-9	NA	NA	TRBJ2-5	TGTGCCAGCAGCCCCCGGGGTGAGACCCAGTACTTC	CASSPRGETQYF
TRBV6-1	NA	NA	TRBJ1-2	TGTGCCAGCAGTGATCCAGGGTATGGCTACACCTTC	CASSDPGYGYTF
TRBV7-2	NA	NA	TRBJ1-1	TGTGCCAGCAGCTTAATAGCGGACACTGAAGCTTTCTTT	CASSLIADTEAFF
TRBV10-3	TRBD2	NA	TRBJ2-1	TGTGCCATCGGGGCGGGGGGGCTCAATGAGCAGTTCTTC	CAIGAGGLNEQFF
TRBV7-8	TRBD1	NA	TRBJ1-4	TGTGCCAGCAGCCGCGCAGGGGGCATAGGAGAAAAACTGTTTTTT	CASSRAGGIGEKLFF
TRBV7-9	NA	once	TRBJ2-7	TGTGCCAGCAGTCCAGACAGTTTCGGAGAGCAGTACTTC	CASSPDSFGEQYF
TRBV4-2	TRBD2	few	TRBJ2-1	TGTGCCAGCACCTCACTACCGGGACTAGGATTCAATGAGCAGTTCTTC	CASTSLPGLGFNEQFF
TRBV6-6	TRBD1	NA	TRBJ2-5	TGTGCCAGCAGTTACTTCGGGGACAGCCAAGAGACCCAGTACTTC	CASSYFGDSQETQYF
TRBV5-1	TRBD2	NA	TRBJ2-5	TGCGCCAGCAGCTTGAACCTAGCGGGGACGGTGGGGACCCAGTACTTC	CASSLNLAGTVGTQYF